The 4 T cell receptor beta chains reported below all come from one sample, sequenced in a study of blood T cell repertoires in COVID-19. TCRdb keeps only in-frame clones here, not all; method: immunoSEQ multiplex PCR. The sample contains 75,000 or so clones, around 84% of which appear only once. The sequenced material came from peripheral blood. The receptor source for this set is a woman aged 70-85 years with acute or convalescent COVID-19.

The CDR3 here is CASSLRSRYEQYF. CDR3 nucleotides: TGCGCCAGCAGCTTGAGGAGTAGGTACGAGCAGTACTTC. The chain has TRBV5-1 and TRBJ2-7; D unresolved. The CDR3 loop spans 13 amino acids. V was shortened by 1 base and J by 4 bases, with 9 bases between the two germline ends. Germline assignment: CDR1 SGHRS and CDR2 YFSETQ.

This rearrangement joins TRBV10-2 to TRBJ1-5; D uncertain. V dropped 0 bases and J dropped 7 bases, with 16 bases sitting between them. The CDR3 is 16 amino acids. CDR1 and CDR2 (germline): WSHSY, SAAADI. CDR3 nucleotide sequence: TGCGCCAGCAGTGAGTCCTGGGTTCCAGCGGGGCAGCCCCAGCATTTT. Translated, it gives CASSESWVPAGQPQHF.

The rearrangement links TRBV19 to TRBJ2-5, with TRBD2 matching over 8 bases. V shed 5 bases and J 2 bases; nucleotides not matched to a gene: 7. The CDR3 is 15 amino acids. Germline values: CDR1 LNHDA, CDR2 SQIVND (reference sequence). For the CDR3, the DNA is TGTGCCAGTAGTGCCATAGCGGGACAACAAGAGACCCAGTACTTC. It encodes CASSAIAGQQETQYF. Drawing the rest from reference TRBV19 and TRBJ2-5, the complete variable domain is DGGITQSPKYLFRKEGQNVTLSCEQNLNHDAMYWYRQDPGQGLRLIYYSQIVNDFQKGDIAEGYSVSREKKESFPLTVTSAQKNPTAFYLCASSAIAGQQETQYFGPGTRLLVL.

This chain connects TRBV3-1 (or the pseudogene TRBV3-2) to TRBJ2-1; TRBD2 aligns across 9 bases. Germline CDR1 LGHDT, CDR2 YNNKEL (reference sequence). The CDR3 loop spans 16 amino acids. J lost 5 bases, V lost 0 bases, and 5 bases had no gene match. The CDR3 loop is CASSQDTSGWDNEQFF. DNA of the CDR3: TGTGCCAGCAGCCAAGACACTAGCGGGTGGGACAATGAGCAGTTCTTC.